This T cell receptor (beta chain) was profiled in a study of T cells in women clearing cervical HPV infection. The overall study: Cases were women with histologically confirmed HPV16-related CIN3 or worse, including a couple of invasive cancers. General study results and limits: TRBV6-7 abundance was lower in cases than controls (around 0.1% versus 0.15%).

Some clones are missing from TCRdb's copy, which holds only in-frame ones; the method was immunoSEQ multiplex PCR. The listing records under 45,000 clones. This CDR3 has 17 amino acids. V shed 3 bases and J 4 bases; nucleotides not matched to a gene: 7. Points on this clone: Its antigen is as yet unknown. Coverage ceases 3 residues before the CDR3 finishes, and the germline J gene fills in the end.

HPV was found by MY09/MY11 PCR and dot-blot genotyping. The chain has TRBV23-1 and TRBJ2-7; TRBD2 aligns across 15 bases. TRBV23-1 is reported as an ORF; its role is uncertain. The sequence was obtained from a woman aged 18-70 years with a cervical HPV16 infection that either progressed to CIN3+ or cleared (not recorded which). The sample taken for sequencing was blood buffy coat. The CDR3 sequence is CASSQPGTSGGRYEQYF. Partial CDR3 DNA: TGCGCCAGCAGTCAGCCCGGGACTAGCGGGGGGCGATACGAG.